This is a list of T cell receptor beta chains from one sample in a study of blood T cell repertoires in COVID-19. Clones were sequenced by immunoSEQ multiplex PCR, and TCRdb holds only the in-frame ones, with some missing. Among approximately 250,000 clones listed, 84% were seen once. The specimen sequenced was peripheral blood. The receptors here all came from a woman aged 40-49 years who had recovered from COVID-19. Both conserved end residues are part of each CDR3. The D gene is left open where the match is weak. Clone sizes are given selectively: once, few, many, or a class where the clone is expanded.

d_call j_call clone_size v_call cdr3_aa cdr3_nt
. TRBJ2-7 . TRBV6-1 CASSDRQAVYEQYF TGTGCCAGCAGTGACCGACAGGCCGTTTACGAGCAGTACTTC
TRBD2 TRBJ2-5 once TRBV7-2 CASSPGTSGGQETQYF TGTGCCAGCAGCCCAGGGACTAGCGGGGGCCAAGAGACCCAGTACTTC
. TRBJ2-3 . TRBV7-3 CASSQNTDTQYF TGTGCCAGCAGCCAAAACACAGATACGCAGTATTTT
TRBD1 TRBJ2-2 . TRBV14 CASSQDRGRTGELFF TGTGCCAGCAGCCAAGACAGGGGGAGAACCGGGGAGCTGTTTTTT
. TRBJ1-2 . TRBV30 CAWHGPPGGYTF TGTGCCTGGCACGGCCCGCCGGGAGGCTACACCTTC
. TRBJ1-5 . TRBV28 CASSFPQGVQPQHF TGTGCCAGCAGTTTCCCCCAAGGAGTTCAGCCCCAGCATTTT
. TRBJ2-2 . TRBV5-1 CATGQVPDTGELFF TGCGCCACGGGACAAGTGCCGGACACCGGGGAGCTGTTTTTT
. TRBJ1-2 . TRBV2 CASSVRGEEGYTF TGTGCCAGCAGTGTGAGAGGAGAAGAAGGCTACACCTTC
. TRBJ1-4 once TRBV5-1 CASSLQGGTEKLFF TGCGCCAGCAGCTTACAGGGAGGGACTGAAAAACTGTTTTTT
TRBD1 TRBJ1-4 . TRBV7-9 CASSGRDRGALNEKLFF TGTGCCAGCAGCGGCAGGGACAGGGGGGCGTTGAATGAAAAACTGTTTTTT
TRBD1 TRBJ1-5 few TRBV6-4 CASSDGTGGNQPQHF TGTGCCAGCAGTGACGGGACAGGAGGCAATCAGCCCCAGCATTTT
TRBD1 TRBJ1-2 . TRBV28 CASSPGQGWGYTF TGTGCCAGCAGCCCCGGACAGGGTTGGGGCTACACCTTC
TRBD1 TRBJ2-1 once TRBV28 CASSFPGDRGLYNEQFF TGTGCCAGCAGTTTCCCCGGGGACAGGGGGCTTTACAATGAGCAGTTCTTC
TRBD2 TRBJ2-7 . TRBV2 CASGEGPYEQYF TGTGCCAGTGGGGAGGGACCCTACGAGCAGTACTTC
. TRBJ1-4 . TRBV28 CASMRASNEKLFF TGTGCCAGCATGAGGGCCTCTAATGAAAAACTGTTTTTT
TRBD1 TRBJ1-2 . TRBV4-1 CASSQPGQVAGYTF TGCGCCAGCAGCCAGCCGGGACAGGTGGCTGGCTACACCTTC
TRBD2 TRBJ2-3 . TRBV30 CAWRGGAGTDTQYF TGTGCCTGGCGCGGGGGTGCGGGCACAGATACGCAGTATTTT
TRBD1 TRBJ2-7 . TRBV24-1 CATSDSRQGADEQYF TGTGCCACCAGTGATTCACGACAGGGGGCAGACGAGCAGTACTTC
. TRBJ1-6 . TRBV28 CASIPSSSYNSPLHF TGTGCCAGCATCCCGTCGAGCTCCTATAATTCACCCCTCCACTTT
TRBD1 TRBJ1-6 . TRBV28 CASRWGQYNSPLHF TGTGCCAGCAGATGGGGACAGTATAATTCACCCCTCCACTTT
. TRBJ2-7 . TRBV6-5 CASSYRERGEQYF TGTGCCAGCAGTTACAGGGAGAGAGGCGAGCAGTACTTC
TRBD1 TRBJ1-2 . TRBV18 CASSPPGQGNYGYTF TGTGCCAGCTCACCCCCCGGACAGGGAAACTATGGCTACACCTTC
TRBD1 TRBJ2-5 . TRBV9 CASSVGQGTETQYF TGTGCCAGCAGCGTAGGACAGGGGACAGAGACCCAGTACTTC
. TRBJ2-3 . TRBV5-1 CASSLRQADTQYF TGCGCCAGCAGCTTACGCCAGGCAGATACGCAGTATTTT
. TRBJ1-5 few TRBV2 CASSPQRDAQPQHF TGTGCCAGCAGCCCCCAGAGGGATGCCCAGCCCCAGCATTTT
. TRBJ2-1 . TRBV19 CASSDKHSYNEQFF TGTGCCAGTTCGGACAAACACTCCTACAATGAGCAGTTCTTC
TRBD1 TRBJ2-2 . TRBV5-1 CASSLIRDSQTGELFF TGCGCCAGCAGCTTGATCCGGGACAGTCAGACCGGGGAGCTGTTTTTT
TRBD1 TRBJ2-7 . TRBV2 CASKGQALTYEQYF TGTGCCAGCAAGGGACAGGCCCTGACCTACGAGCAGTACTTC
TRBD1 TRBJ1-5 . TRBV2 CASSEDGTGNQPQHF TGTGCCAGCAGTGAGGATGGGACAGGCAATCAGCCCCAGCATTTT
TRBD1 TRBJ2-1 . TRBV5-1 CASSMLELGQGKFF TGCGCCAGCAGCATGCTGGAGTTGGGACAGGGGAAGTTCTTC
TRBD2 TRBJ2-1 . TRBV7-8 CASSLILAGGGDEQFF TGTGCCAGCAGCTTAATCCTAGCGGGGGGGGGCGATGAGCAGTTCTTC
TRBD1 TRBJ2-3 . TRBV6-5 CASRTTGAGTDTQYF TGTGCCAGCAGGACGACAGGGGCGGGCACAGATACGCAGTATTTT